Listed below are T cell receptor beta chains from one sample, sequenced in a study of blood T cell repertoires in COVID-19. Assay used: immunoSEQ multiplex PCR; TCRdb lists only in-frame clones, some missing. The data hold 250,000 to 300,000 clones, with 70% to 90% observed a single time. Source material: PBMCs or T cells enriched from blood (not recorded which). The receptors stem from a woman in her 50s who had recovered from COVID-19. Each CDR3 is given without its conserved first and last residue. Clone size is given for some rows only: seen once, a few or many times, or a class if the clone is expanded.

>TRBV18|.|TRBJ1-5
ASSPILLGAGQPQH
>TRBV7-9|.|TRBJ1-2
ASSRTPSGGYT
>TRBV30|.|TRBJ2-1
AWMGVGGREQF
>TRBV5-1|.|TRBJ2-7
ASSLALGAGSYEQY
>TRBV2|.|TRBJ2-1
ASSESGGLGYNEQF
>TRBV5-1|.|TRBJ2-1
ASSLVGSGSYNEQF
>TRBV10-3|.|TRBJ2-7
AISDYDRGSYEQY
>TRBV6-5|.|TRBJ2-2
ASSYSRGRAGELF
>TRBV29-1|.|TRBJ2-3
SVAPGVITDTQY
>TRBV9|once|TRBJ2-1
ASSVGADNEQF
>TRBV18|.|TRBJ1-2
ASSPEYRGPGYT
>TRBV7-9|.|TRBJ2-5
ASSLAAGGETQY
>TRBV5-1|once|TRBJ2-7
ASNPGQGFTYEQY
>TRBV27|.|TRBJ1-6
ASSLRGSGSPLH
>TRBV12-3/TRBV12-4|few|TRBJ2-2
ASSPTGMGELF
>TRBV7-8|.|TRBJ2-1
ASSLRLAGGPVGNEQF
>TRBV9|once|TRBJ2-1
ASSVVEGAFGREQF
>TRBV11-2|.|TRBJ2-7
ASSTGLAGGPLSYEQY